The 16 T cell receptor beta chains in this list originate from one sample, sequenced in a study of healthy donors' naive CD4 and CD8 T cells. A linear amplification protocol produced the TCR libraries from 500 ng of total RNA. TCRdb itself ran the reads through MiXCR, one entry per CDR3 protein. The data show 150,000 to 200,000 distinct CDR3 sequences, with about 70% seen just once and less than 2.5% held by the top ten. Specimen: naive CD4+ and CD8+ T cells sorted from blood, pooled from several donors. The receptors come from a pool of human donors in good health; the sample pools cells from several healthy donors.

This clonotype was seen once. V gene TRBV29-1 combines with J gene TRBJ2-1, with D possibly matching TRBD2 (6 bases). The CDR3 has 12 amino acids. V was pared by 3 bases and J by 7 bases, with 10 bases between. The germline V gene has CDR1 SQVTM and CDR2 ANQGSEA. CDR3 protein: CSVEGTWNEQFF. CDR3 coding DNA: TGCAGCGTTGAGGGGACTTGGAATGAGCAGTTCTTC.

The chain has TRBV11-2 and TRBJ2-2; TRBD1 matches 8 bases. Germline CDR1 reads SGHAT; CDR2 reads FQNNGV. V lost 5 bases to trimming and J lost 5 bases; unmatched junction nucleotides: 10. There are 16 residues in the CDR3. CDR3: CASSPILQGATGELFF. CDR3 nucleotides: TGTGCCAGCAGCCCAATCTTGCAGGGGGCTACCGGGGAGCTGTTTTTT. The full variable domain, rest sourced from reference TRBV11-2 and TRBJ2-2, is EAGVAQSPRYKIIEKRQSVAFWCNPISGHATLYWYQQILGQGPKLLIQFQNNGVVDDSQLPKDRFSAERLKGVDSTLKIQPAKLEDSAVYLCASSPILQGATGELFFGEGSRLTVL.

The chain couples TRBV6-5 to TRBJ1-1; D is ambiguous. The V end lost 8 bases, the J end lost 2 bases, and 9 bases lay between the germline ends. The CDR3 runs to 12 residues. In germline, CDR1 is MNHEY, CDR2 SVGAGI. This CDR3 is CASLDLNTEAFF. The CDR3 DNA reads as TGTGCCAGCTTAGACCTTAACACTGAAGCTTTCTTT.

The rearrangement joins TRBV6-6 to TRBJ1-1; TRBD1 might be the D (5 bases). Trimming took off 10 bases at V and 0 bases at J, with 12 bases between the two ends. The CDR3 sequence is 13 residues long. In germline, CDR1 is MNHNY, CDR2 SVGAGI (reference sequence). The CDR3 here is CATEDSMNTEAFF. The DNA of the CDR3 is TGTGCCACCGAAGACAGTATGAACACTGAAGCTTTCTTT.

The V call is TRBV7-2, the J call TRBJ2-1; D call uncertain. The CDR3 runs 12 residues. With 1 base removed from V and 9 bases from J, the gap between germline ends came to 7 bases. The germline gives CDR1 SGHTA, CDR2 FQGNSA. CDR3 residues: CASSLVRVEQFF. The CDR3 DNA is TGTGCCAGCAGCTTAGTTAGGGTTGAGCAGTTCTTC. The full variable domain, rest sourced from reference TRBV7-2 and TRBJ2-1, is GAGVSQSPSNKVTEKGKDVELRCDPISGHTALYWYRQSLGQGLEFLIYFQGNSAPDKSGLPSDRFSAERTGGSVSTLTIQRTQQEDSAVYLCASSLVRVEQFFGPGTRLTVL.

V usage is TRBV6-5 and J usage is TRBJ2-7; 8 nucleotides line up with TRBD1. CDR1 is MNHEY, CDR2 SVGAGI, per germline. The CDR3 covers 13 residues. J gave up 3 bases and V 10 bases, and 8 bases lay outside the gene matches. CDR3 loop: CATRGTGHYEQYF. CDR3 in DNA: TGTGCCACTCGTGGGACAGGCCACTACGAGCAGTACTTC.

The V call is TRBV27, the J call TRBJ2-1; 7 nucleotides match TRBD2. Unmatched junction bases numbered 6, after V lost 5 bases and J lost 2 bases. Germline V gene lookup returns CDR1 MNHEY and CDR2 SMNVEV (reference sequence). The CDR3 consists of 15 residues. CDR3 in DNA: TGTGCCAGCAGTCCCGGGACTAACCCCTACAATGAGCAGTTCTTC. Its translation: CASSPGTNPYNEQFF.

V and J are TRBV30 and TRBJ1-1, with D unclear. The germline V gene has CDR1 GTSNPN and CDR2 SVGIG (reference sequence). The CDR3 extends over 14 amino acids. V dropped 3 bases and J dropped 0 bases, with 11 bases sitting between them. For the CDR3, the DNA is TGTGCCTGGAGGTCAGGTTTGCTGAACACTGAAGCTTTCTTT. Amino acids: CAWRSGLLNTEAFF. The full variable domain, its missing parts supplied by reference TRBV30 and TRBJ1-1, is SQTIHQWPATLVQPVGSPLSLECTVEGTSNPNLYWYRQAAGRGLQLLFYSVGIGQISSEVPQNLSASRPQDRQFILSSKKLLLSDSGFYLCAWRSGLLNTEAFFGQGTRLTVV.

This clonotype is a singleton in its sample. The gene calls are TRBV28 and TRBJ2-1, with 10 positions matching TRBD2. CDR1 is MDHEN, CDR2 SYDVKM, per germline. V dropped 3 bases and J dropped 5; count of bases not matched to a gene: 4. This CDR3 contains 15 residues. As DNA, the CDR3 is TGTGCCAGCAGTTTTCTAGCGGGAGTCCACAATGAGCAGTTCTTC. Translating it yields CASSFLAGVHNEQFF.

This clonotype appeared a single time. This chain connects TRBV5-5 to TRBJ2-3; 8 bases are shared with TRBD1. There are 17 residues in the CDR3. The J segment lost 2 bases and the V segment lost 5 bases, leaving 13 bases of the junction unmatched. The germline V gene encodes CDR1 SGHKS and CDR2 YYEKEE (reference sequence). CDR3 nucleotide sequence: TGTGCCAGCAGTCGCTGGACAGGGAAAATACTCACAGATACGCAGTATTTT. Its translation: CASSRWTGKILTDTQYF.

This sequence joins TRBV20-1 and TRBJ2-7; 7 bases are shared with TRBD2. CDR1 is DFQATT, CDR2 SNEGSKA, per germline (reference sequence). V was pared by 1 base and J by 2 bases, with 23 bases of the junction left unmatched. The CDR3 loop spans 20 amino acids. DNA for the CDR3: TGCAGTGCTAGAGGGGTAAAAGACCGGGAGGCAATCTCCTGGGCCTACGAGCAGTACTTC. Residues: CSARGVKDREAISWAYEQYF.

V is TRBV19 and J is TRBJ2-1; 9 positions match TRBD1. With V trimmed by 2 bases and J by 7 bases, 12 bases remained unmatched. The CDR3 has 17 amino acids. Germline values: CDR1 LNHDA, CDR2 SQIVND (reference sequence). CDR3 protein: CASSIHNLGQGYNEQFF. DNA for the CDR3: TGTGCCAGTAGTATACACAATTTGGGACAGGGATATAATGAGCAGTTCTTC.

V is TRBV6-5 and J is TRBJ2-6; D tentatively fits TRBD1 or TRBD2 (5 bases each). V shed 0 bases and J shed 2 bases, with 8 bases lying between them. The V gene's germline CDR1 is MNHEY and CDR2 SVGAGI. The CDR3 is made up of 16 amino acids. The CDR3 sequence is CASSYSVGAGANVLTF. The CDR3 bases are TGTGCCAGCAGTTACTCGGTGGGGGCTGGGGCCAACGTCCTGACTTTC.

The chain recombines TRBV6-5 with TRBJ1-6; TRBD1 agrees at 8 bases. The CDR3 runs 16 residues. The V segment lost 2 bases and the J segment 6 bases; nucleotides outside the gene matches: 6. The germline gives CDR1 MNHEY, CDR2 SVGAGI. CDR3 bases: TGTGCCAGCAGTTACCCAGACAGGGGCGGTAATTCACCCCTCCACTTT. It yields the protein CASSYPDRGGNSPLHF.

Here the CDR3 reads CASSISHPRTGGPNYGYTF. The CDR3 DNA sequence: TGTGCCAGCAGTATCTCCCATCCCCGGACAGGGGGCCCTAACTATGGCTACACCTTC. This chain links TRBV27 with TRBJ1-2; 11 bases agree with TRBD1. The CDR3 consists of 19 residues. J was trimmed by 0 bases and V by 5 bases; bases with no gene match: 14. The germline CDR1 and CDR2 sequences are MNHEY and SMNVEV (reference sequence).

This clonotype turned up a few times. This rearrangement joins TRBV29-1 to TRBJ1-1, with 7 bases matching TRBD1. The V gene end was trimmed by 7 bases and the J gene end by 7 bases; junction bases not matched to a gene: 3. CDR3 length: 10 residues. Germline CDR1 reads SQVTM; CDR2 reads ANQGSEA. The DNA of the CDR3 is TGCAGCGCCTCAGGGGGTGAAGCTTTCTTT. Its protein is CSASGGEAFF.